A single sample gave rise to the 11 T cell receptor beta chains below, sequenced in a study of breast tumors, draining lymph nodes, adjacent tissues. Via MiXCR, TCRdb re-called the multiplex PCR reads, giving one row per CDR3 protein. Among about 230,000 distinct CDR3 sequences listed, about 30% were seen once. Breast cancer patients provided tissue from their axillary draining lymph nodes. Sample: axillary lymph node tissue. These receptors were taken from a female donor with breast cancer. Some clones in this sample may be carry-over from other donors' samples.

For this clonotype: A much larger clone differs by one base, so this may be a read error. The V call is TRBV30, the J call TRBJ2-1; perhaps TRBD1 as D (6 bases). From germline, CDR1 is GTSNPN and CDR2 SVGIG (reference sequence). V shed 4 bases and J shed 9 bases, with 10 bases lying between them. The CDR3 has 11 amino acids. The CDR3 DNA is TGTGCCTGGAACTCACAGGGTGAGCAGTTCTTC. Translating gives CAWNSQGEQFF. The full variable domain, rest sourced from reference TRBV30 and TRBJ2-1, is SQTIHQWPATLVQPVGSPLSLECTVEGTSNPNLYWYRQAAGRGLQLLFYSVGIGQISSEVPQNLSASRPQDRQFILSSKKLLLSDSGFYLCAWNSQGEQFFGPGTRLTVL.

This clonotype was observed many times. This chain links TRBV5-1 with TRBJ2-1; 16 nucleotides match TRBD2. The CDR3 runs 16 residues. V gave up 7 bases and J gave up 4 bases; unmatched junction bases: 5. Germline values: CDR1 SGHRS, CDR2 YFSETQ. The CDR3 DNA is TGCGCCAGCTCCGGGACTAGCGGGAGGGAGTACAATGAGCAGTTCTTC. Translated: CASSGTSGREYNEQFF.

This chain joins TRBV7-2 and TRBJ2-7; 14 bases align to TRBD2. The V gene's germline CDR1 is SGHTA and CDR2 FQGNSA. The CDR3 is 16 residues long. J was trimmed by 5 bases and V by 3 bases; bases with no gene match: 6. The CDR3, as DNA: TGTGCCAGCAGCTTTTTGACTAGCGGGAGGGCCAACGAGCAGTACTTC. Its protein product is CASSFLTSGRANEQYF.

The chain couples TRBV7-3 to TRBJ2-3; 7 nucleotides match TRBD2. The CDR3 has 13 amino acids. CDR1 is SGHTA and CDR2 is FQGTGA in the germline V gene. Trimming took 8 bases from V and 3 from J; bases not matched to a gene: 5. The CDR3 nucleotides are TGTGCCAGCGGCCCGGGGGGAACAGATACGCAGTATTTT. This sequence encodes CASGPGGTDTQYF.

The rearrangement joins TRBV20-1 to TRBJ1-5, with D tentatively TRBD1 (5 bases). This CDR3 is 12 amino acids long. The germline V gene has CDR1 DFQATT and CDR2 SNEGSKA (reference sequence). V was clipped by 5 bases and J by 14 bases, with 19 bases between them. CDR3 region: CSAHRTSGTEHF. In nucleotides, the CDR3 is TGCAGTGCTCATCGGACTAGCGGGACCGAGCATTTT.

This clonotype is a singleton in its sample. The genes are TRBV24-1 and TRBJ2-3; perhaps TRBD2 as D (6 bases). The CDR3 consists of 15 residues. V was cut by 9 bases and J by 11 bases, with 26 bases left in between. Germline V gene sequence: CDR1 KGHDR, CDR2 SFDVKD. DNA of the CDR3: TGTGCCACCGCGGAGGGCGATGGAGTCTACAATGAGCAGTATTTT. Encoded protein: CATAEGDGVYNEQYF.

The chain carries TRBV2 and TRBJ2-2; 10 positions agree with TRBD2. CDR1 is SNHLY, CDR2 FYNNEI, per germline. V was clipped by 4 bases and J by 7 bases; unmatched bases: 9. There are 16 residues in the CDR3. The CDR3 DNA reads as TGTGCCAGCAGTGCCCAGCGGGAGGGCCTCGGCGGGGAGCTGTTTTTT. It specifies CASSAQREGLGGELFF. The entire variable domain, with the rest obtained from reference TRBV2 and TRBJ2-2, is as follows: EPEVTQTPSHQVTQMGQEVILRCVPISNHLYFYWYRQILGQKVEFLVSFYNNEISEKSEIFDDQFSVERPDGSNFTLKIRSTKLEDSAMYFCASSAQREGLGGELFFGEGSRLTVL.

Concerning this clonotype itself: A read error may be the cause here, since a much bigger clone is one base away. The gene calls are TRBV5-4 and TRBJ2-5; D is possibly TRBD1 (6 bases). Per the germline V gene, CDR1 is SGHNT and CDR2 is YYREEE (reference sequence). This CDR3 has 14 amino acids. CDR3 amino acids: CANSPDSRLETQYF. The CDR3 coding sequence is TGTGCCAACAGCCCGGACAGCCGTTTGGAGACCCAGTACTTC.

This clonotype was observed many times. The chain has TRBV7-2 and TRBJ2-7; D is possibly TRBD1 or TRBD2 (5 bases each). This CDR3 contains 15 residues. CDR1 is SGHTA, CDR2 FQGNSA, per germline. V was cut by 1 base and J by 0 bases, with 10 bases left in between. CDR3 DNA: TGTGCCAGCAGCTTAGAGGCAGGGAGCTCCTACGAGCAGTACTTC. The encoded protein is CASSLEAGSSYEQYF. Drawing the rest from reference TRBV7-2 and TRBJ2-7, the complete variable domain is GAGVSQSPSNKVTEKGKDVELRCDPISGHTALYWYRQSLGQGLEFLIYFQGNSAPDKSGLPSDRFSAERTGGSVSTLTIQRTQQEDSAVYLCASSLEAGSSYEQYFGPGTRLTVT.

This clonotype was observed a few times. This may come from a read error, since a much larger clone is one base off. This chain links TRBV5-4 with TRBJ2-1; 7 nucleotides align to TRBD2. Germline V CDR1 and CDR2: SGHNT, YYREEE (reference sequence). J was trimmed by 9 bases and V by 1 base; bases with no gene match: 7. This CDR3 contains 14 residues. The CDR3 here is CASSLTSAPTEQFF. CDR3 DNA: TGTGCCAGCAGCTTGACTAGCGCACCCACTGAGCAGTTCTTC.

This chain links TRBV7-9 with TRBJ1-4, with 7 nucleotides matching TRBD1. The J segment lost 8 bases and the V segment lost 6 bases, leaving 9 bases of the junction unmatched. The CDR3 sequence is 14 residues long. CDR1 and CDR2 (germline): SEHNR, FQNEAQ (reference sequence). CDR3 residues: CASRSGTGVEKLFF. CDR3 nucleotides: TGTGCCAGCAGGTCAGGTACAGGGGTCGAAAAACTGTTTTTT.